The clone carrying this TCR beta chain was counted ten times or more. Antigen specificity is unknown. The TCR beta CDR3 regions underwent amplification using RNA transcripts as the source. TCR CDR3 regions were first amplified by RT-PCR with HTBI primers. TCRdb re-called the multiplex PCR reads with MiXCR, one entry per CDR3 protein. The data contain 500,000 to 750,000 distinct CDR3 sequences, around 14% of them singletons. The data were taken from a study of T cells in Graves' hyperthyroidism and ophthalmopathy. Study summary: Blood from the periphery was taken at initial diagnosis, before any treatment.

Germline assignment: CDR1 GTSNPN and CDR2 SVGIG (reference sequence). The CDR3 consists of 15 residues. With 0 bases clipped from V and 5 bases from J, the junction kept 6 bases outside the gene matches. Among ophthalmopathy patients, the Clinical Activity Score reached at least 3, the NOSPECS grade reached at least 4, and duration remained under 3 months. The authors took PBMCs from roughly 9.7 ml fresh peripheral blood. Study results and caveats: The model identified upcoming ophthalmopathy a median approximately 6.4 months ahead of onset.

This TCR came from a woman aged 18-29 years with Graves' ophthalmopathy. The specimen was blood. The chain combines TRBV30 with TRBJ1-4; TRBD1 aligns across 7 bases. DNA for the CDR3: TGTGCCTGGAGTGTACTAGGGGGCCGAAATGAAAAACTGTTTTTT. It encodes CAWSVLGGRNEKLFF.